This T cell receptor beta chain came from a study of regulatory T cells in long-lasting Graves disease. General study points: Having few samples may have compromised the accuracy. Peripheral blood, not thyroid tissue, was the sole material studied.

Arm-PCR of CDR3 regions and iRepertoire HTBI primers were the basis on which TCR beta libraries were built. As handled by the study authors: Segment identification across samples yielded 62 TRBV and 14 to 15 TRBJ segments. TCRdb re-called the multiplex PCR reads through MiXCR, storing one row per CDR3 protein. In this record, the V and J calls reflect TCRdb's handling and not the investigators' own analysis. The sample records over 350,000 distinct CDR3 sequences, approximately 15% being singletons. Indicated time point: newly diagnosed GD, antithyroid drugs for less than 3 months. The TCR library was made from RNA extracted from PBMCs. This clonotype was picked up a small number of times. The antigen is not known. Germline lookup yields CDR1 SGHRS and CDR2 YFSETQ. The CDR3 is 15 residues long. V was clipped by 4 bases and J by 4 bases; unmatched bases: 6. These data were also filed under a second study, of T cells in Graves' hyperthyroidism and ophthalmopathy. This second study says: The study used the HTBI primer set for a first-round RT-PCR of the TCR CDR3.

This specimen was peripheral blood mononuclear cells (PBMCs), taken at new diagnosis, from a patient treated with antithyroid drugs. This TCR was recovered from a woman aged 40 to 50 with Graves disease. V usage is TRBV5-1 and J usage is TRBJ1-1; 11 bases line up with TRBD1. CDR3 DNA sequence: TGCGCCAGCAGCCGGACAGGGGGCCAGAGCACTGAAGCTTTCTTT. Translating gives CASSRTGGQSTEAFF. Looking up the rest from reference TRBV5-1 and TRBJ1-1 gives the full variable domain: KAGVTQTPRYLIKTRGQQVTLSCSPISGHRSVSWYQQTPGQGLQFLFEYFSETQRNKGNFPGRFSGRQFSNSRSEMNVSTLELGDSALYLCASSRTGGQSTEAFFGQGTRLTVV.